Shown below are 18 T cell receptor beta chains from a single sample sequenced in a study of technical replicates of blood from several donors. TCRdb keeps only in-frame clones here, not all; method: immunoSEQ multiplex PCR. The repertoire includes about 88,000 clones, approximately 94% of them detected once, and about 0.27% sits in the top ten. What was sequenced was T cells isolated from PBMCs. The receptor source for this set is a human donor in good health.

The chain carries TRBV6-1 and TRBJ2-7; 10 bases are shared with TRBD1. Trimming at V came to 4 bases and at J to 2 bases, leaving 11 bases not matched to a gene. This CDR3 contains 17 residues. CDR1 and CDR2 (germline): MNHNS, SASEGT. CDR3 sequence reads: CASSAISRDRGTYEQYF. For the CDR3, the DNA is TGTGCCAGCAGTGCAATTTCCCGGGACAGGGGAACCTACGAGCAGTACTTC.

The chain combines TRBV7-9 with TRBJ2-7, with 10 bases aligning to TRBD1. The CDR3 consists of 14 residues. Germline V gives CDR1 SEHNR, CDR2 FQNEAQ (reference sequence). With 5 bases clipped from V and 3 bases from J, the junction kept 4 bases outside the gene matches. In DNA form, the CDR3 reads TGTGCCAGCAGCCCCCGGACAGGGGGCTACGAGCAGTACTTC. Its protein is CASSPRTGGYEQYF.

This clone was seen just once. The chain uses TRBV18 and TRBJ1-1; D gene ambiguous. The V gene lost 1 base and the J gene lost 4 bases, with 10 bases spanning the gap. CDR3 length: 14 residues. Germline values: CDR1 KGHSH, CDR2 LQKENI. The CDR3 protein is CASSPLEGGTEAFF. The CDR3 DNA is TGTGCCAGCTCACCACTGGAGGGAGGCACTGAAGCTTTCTTT.

The chain couples TRBV27 to TRBJ2-7; D perhaps matches TRBD1 (6 bases). Trimming pared 4 bases from V and 0 bases from J, leaving 10 bases between. CDR1 and CDR2 from the germline V gene are MNHEY and SMNVEV (reference sequence). The CDR3 runs to 14 residues. CDR3 bases: TGTGCCAGCAGTTACCGGGACACCTCCTACGAGCAGTACTTC. This gives the protein CASSYRDTSYEQYF.

The chain joins TRBV5-1 to TRBJ2-7; perhaps TRBD2 as D (7 bases). V was clipped by 0 bases and J by 4 bases, with 11 bases between them. Per germline, CDR1 SGHRS and CDR2 YFSETQ. The CDR3 is made up of 14 amino acids. CDR3 nucleotide sequence: TGCGCCAGCAGCTTGGTACAGGGAGGGTACGAGCAGTACTTC. As protein: CASSLVQGGYEQYF.

The CDR3 is CASSSTMRVNTGELFF. The CDR3 coding sequence is TGTGCCAGCAGCTCTACCATGCGGGTGAACACCGGGGAGCTGTTTTTT. This chain connects TRBV11-2 to TRBJ2-2; perhaps TRBD2 as D (5 bases). This CDR3 has 16 residues. Germline V CDR1 and CDR2: SGHAT, FQNNGV. Trimming took off 4 bases at V and 1 base at J, with 13 bases between the two ends. Complete variable domain (other parts from reference TRBV11-2 and TRBJ2-2): EAGVAQSPRYKIIEKRQSVAFWCNPISGHATLYWYQQILGQGPKLLIQFQNNGVVDDSQLPKDRFSAERLKGVDSTLKIQPAKLEDSAVYLCASSSTMRVNTGELFFGEGSRLTVL.

This clone was counted a single time. The rearrangement links TRBV2 to TRBJ2-3; weak D call: TRBD2 (6 bases). The V and J ends lost 7 bases and 0 bases respectively, with 17 bases between them. Germline V lookup: CDR1 SNHLY, CDR2 FYNNEI. CDR3 length equals 16 residues. CDR3 bases: TGTGCCAGCATGGGACCGAGCGGGCAGAGCACAGATACGCAGTATTTT. Translated, it gives CASMGPSGQSTDTQYF.

The chain employs TRBV6-1 and TRBJ2-2; D might be TRBD2 (7 bases). The CDR3 contains 15 residues. Trimming took 2 bases from V and 7 from J, leaving 14 bases between them. The germline V gene encodes CDR1 MNHNS and CDR2 SASEGT. CDR3 protein: CASSERGAGRGELFF. In nucleotides, the CDR3 is TGTGCCAGCAGTGAACGGGGGGCGGGGCGCGGGGAGCTGTTTTTT.

The V and J genes are TRBV4-1 and TRBJ2-7, with D tentatively TRBD2 (5 bases). Trimming took off 3 bases at V and 1 base at J, with 16 bases between the two ends. This CDR3 is built from 16 residues. Germline V CDR1 and CDR2: MGHRA, YSYEKL. In nucleotides, the CDR3 is TGCGCCAGCAGCCATTTACTCCGTGGGAGTTCCTACGAGCAGTACTTC. It codes for CASSHLLRGSSYEQYF.

The chain links TRBV5-4 to TRBJ2-3, with D possibly being TRBD1 (5 bases). Germline V gene data show CDR1 as SGHNT and CDR2 as YYREEE (reference sequence). The CDR3 has 15 amino acids. V lost 3 bases and J lost 1, with 12 bases in between. CDR3 protein: CASSSQQGGTDTQYF. CDR3 coding DNA: TGTGCCAGCAGCTCCCAGCAGGGCGGCACAGATACGCAGTATTTT.

This clone was counted a few times. The gene calls are TRBV6-5 and TRBJ1-4; D unclear. The CDR3 has 11 amino acids. Looked up from germline, CDR1 is MNHEY and CDR2 is SVGAGI. The V end lost 5 bases, the J end lost 7 bases, and 5 bases lay between the germline ends. The CDR3 sequence: CASSPGEKLFF. Here the CDR3 DNA reads TGTGCCAGCAGTCCGGGTGAAAAACTGTTTTTT.

The chain couples TRBV13 to TRBJ2-7; D perhaps matches TRBD1 (6 bases). This CDR3 is built from 17 residues. In germline, CDR1 is PRHDT, CDR2 FYEKMQ (reference sequence). V dropped 2 bases and J dropped 2 bases, with 19 bases sitting between them. CDR3 region: CASSLFVEGDPTYEQYF. Here the CDR3 DNA reads TGTGCCAGCAGCTTATTTGTAGAGGGGGACCCCACCTACGAGCAGTACTTC.

The rearrangement links TRBV11-2 to TRBJ2-7; a weak D match, TRBD1 (6 bases). V was shortened by 2 bases and J by 6 bases, with 14 bases between the two germline ends. The CDR3 is 14 amino acids. Germline V gene data show CDR1 as SGHAT and CDR2 as FQNNGV. CDR3 DNA: TGTGCCAGCAGCTTACAATTCAGGGGAAGCGAGCAGTACTTC. Translation: CASSLQFRGSEQYF. The whole variable domain, remainder taken from reference TRBV11-2 and TRBJ2-7, is EAGVAQSPRYKIIEKRQSVAFWCNPISGHATLYWYQQILGQGPKLLIQFQNNGVVDDSQLPKDRFSAERLKGVDSTLKIQPAKLEDSAVYLCASSLQFRGSEQYFGPGTRLTVT.

The gene calls are TRBV5-1 and TRBJ1-1; 7 bases line up with TRBD1. Germline V gene sequence: CDR1 SGHRS, CDR2 YFSETQ. Trimming cost V 4 bases and J 1 base; bases outside gene matches: 7. The CDR3 is made up of 15 amino acids. The CDR3 region is CASSGGQSKNTEAFF. The DNA for the CDR3 is TGCGCCAGCAGCGGGGGACAGAGCAAGAACACTGAAGCTTTCTTT.

The chain links TRBV7-3 to TRBJ2-1; 7 bases are a match to TRBD2. There are 15 residues in the CDR3. CDR1 and CDR2 (germline): SGHTA, FQGTGA. J gave up 6 bases and V 2 bases, and 7 bases lay outside the gene matches. The chain's CDR3 is CASSLASGDPNEQFF. DNA for the CDR3: TGTGCCAGCAGCTTAGCCAGCGGGGACCCCAATGAGCAGTTCTTC. Filled out from reference TRBV7-3 and TRBJ2-1, the complete variable domain reads GAGVSQTPSNKVTEKGKYVELRCDPISGHTALYWYRQSLGQGPEFLIYFQGTGAADDSGLPNDRFFAVRPEGSVSTLKIQRTERGDSAVYLCASSLASGDPNEQFFGPGTRLTVL.

The chain couples TRBV7-9 to TRBJ2-5; TRBD1 agrees at 9 bases. This CDR3 is built from 15 residues. The V and J ends lost 5 bases and 4 bases, in that order; junction bases with no gene match: 8. The germline CDR1 and CDR2 sequences are SEHNR and FQNEAQ (reference sequence). In DNA form, the CDR3 reads TGTGCCAGCAGCATTGGACAGGGGACGAGAGAGACCCAGTACTTC. Protein product: CASSIGQGTRETQYF. Variable domain in full (rest from reference TRBV7-9 and TRBJ2-5): DTGVSQNPRHKITKRGQNVTFRCDPISEHNRLYWYRQTLGQGPEFLTYFQNEAQLEKSRLLSDRFSAERPKGSFSTLEIQRTEQGDSAMYLCASSIGQGTRETQYFGPGTRLLVL.

V usage is TRBV9 and J usage is TRBJ2-5; D call uncertain. The V end lost 0 bases, the J end lost 7 bases, and 4 bases lay between the germline ends. Germline values: CDR1 SGDLS, CDR2 YYNGEE. The CDR3 covers 11 residues. The CDR3 sequence: CASSVGGTQYF. CDR3 sequence (DNA): TGTGCCAGCAGCGTAGGAGGGACCCAGTACTTC. Drawing the rest from reference TRBV9 and TRBJ2-5, the complete variable domain is DSGVTQTPKHLITATGQRVTLRCSPRSGDLSVYWYQQSLDQGLQFLIQYYNGEERAKGNILERFSAQQFPDLHSELNLSSLELGDSALYFCASSVGGTQYFGPGTRLLVL.

The chain employs TRBV6-1 and TRBJ2-7; D possibly corresponds to TRBD2 (5 bases). This CDR3 contains 12 residues. Trimming left V 6 bases short and J 3 bases short, with 9 bases between. Germline V lookup: CDR1 MNHNS, CDR2 SASEGT. The CDR3 bases are TGTGCCAGCAGCGGAGGAGTCTACGAGCAGTACTTC. This sequence encodes CASSGGVYEQYF.